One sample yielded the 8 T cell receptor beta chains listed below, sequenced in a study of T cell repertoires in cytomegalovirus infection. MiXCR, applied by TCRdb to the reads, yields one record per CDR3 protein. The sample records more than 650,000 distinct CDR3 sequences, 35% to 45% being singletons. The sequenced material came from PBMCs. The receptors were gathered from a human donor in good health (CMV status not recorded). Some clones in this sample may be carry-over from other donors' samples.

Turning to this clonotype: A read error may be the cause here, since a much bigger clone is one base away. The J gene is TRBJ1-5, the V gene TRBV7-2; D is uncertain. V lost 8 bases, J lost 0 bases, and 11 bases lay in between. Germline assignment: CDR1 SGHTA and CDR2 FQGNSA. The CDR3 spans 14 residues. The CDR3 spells CASGLGRSNQPQHF. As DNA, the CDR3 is TGTGCCAGCGGACTTGGGCGTAGCAATCAGCCCCAGCATTTT. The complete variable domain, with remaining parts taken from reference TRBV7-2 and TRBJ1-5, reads GAGVSQSPSNKVTEKGKDVELRCDPISGHTALYWYRQSLGQGLEFLIYFQGNSAPDKSGLPSDRFSAERTGGSVSTLTIQRTQQEDSAVYLCASGLGRSNQPQHFGDGTRLSIL.

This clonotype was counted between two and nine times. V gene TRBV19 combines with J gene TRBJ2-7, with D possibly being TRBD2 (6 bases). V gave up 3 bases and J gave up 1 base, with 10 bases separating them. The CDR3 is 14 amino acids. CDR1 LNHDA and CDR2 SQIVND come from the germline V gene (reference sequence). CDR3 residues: CASSIGAGSYEQYF. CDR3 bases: TGTGCCAGTAGTATCGGCGCGGGATCCTACGAGCAGTACTTC.

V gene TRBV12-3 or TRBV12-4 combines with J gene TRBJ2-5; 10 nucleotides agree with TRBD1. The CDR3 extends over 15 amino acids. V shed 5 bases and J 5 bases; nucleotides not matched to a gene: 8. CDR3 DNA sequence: TGTGCCAGCAGTCCCGGGACAGGGGTTAGGGAGACCCAGTACTTC. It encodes CASSPGTGVRETQYF.

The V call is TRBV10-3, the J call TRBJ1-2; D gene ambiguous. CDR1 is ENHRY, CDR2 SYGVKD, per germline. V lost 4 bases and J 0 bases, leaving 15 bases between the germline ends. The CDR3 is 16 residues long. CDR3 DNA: TGTGCCATCAGTGCAGTCGTTGCCAGCGCTAACTATGGCTACACCTTC. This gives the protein CAISAVVASANYGYTF.

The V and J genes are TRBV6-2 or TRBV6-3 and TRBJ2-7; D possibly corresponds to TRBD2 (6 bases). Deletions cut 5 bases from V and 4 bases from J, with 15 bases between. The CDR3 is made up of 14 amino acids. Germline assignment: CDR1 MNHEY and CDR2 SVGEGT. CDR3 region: CASSATTSGYEQYF. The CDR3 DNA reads TGTGCCAGCAGTGCAACCACAAGCGGGTACGAGCAGTACTTC.

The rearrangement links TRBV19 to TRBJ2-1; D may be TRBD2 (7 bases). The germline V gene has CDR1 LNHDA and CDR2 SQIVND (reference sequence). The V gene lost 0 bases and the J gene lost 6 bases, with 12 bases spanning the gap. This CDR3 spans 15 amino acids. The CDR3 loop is CASSIDRGGFNEQFF. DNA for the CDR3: TGTGCCAGTAGTATAGATAGGGGGGGGTTCAATGAGCAGTTCTTC.

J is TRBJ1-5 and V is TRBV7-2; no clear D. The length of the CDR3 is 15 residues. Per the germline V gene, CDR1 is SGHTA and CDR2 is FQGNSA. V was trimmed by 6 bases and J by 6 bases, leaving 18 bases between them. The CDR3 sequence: CASRPTGGDVQPQHF. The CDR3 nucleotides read TGTGCCAGCAGACCTACGGGCGGGGATGTTCAGCCCCAGCATTTT.

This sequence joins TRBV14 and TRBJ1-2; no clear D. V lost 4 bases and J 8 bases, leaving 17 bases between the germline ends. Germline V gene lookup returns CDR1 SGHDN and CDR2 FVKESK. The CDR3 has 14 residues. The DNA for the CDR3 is TGTGCCAGCAGCCGAGCAGACGCTAAGGGAGGCTACACCTTC. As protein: CASSRADAKGGYTF.